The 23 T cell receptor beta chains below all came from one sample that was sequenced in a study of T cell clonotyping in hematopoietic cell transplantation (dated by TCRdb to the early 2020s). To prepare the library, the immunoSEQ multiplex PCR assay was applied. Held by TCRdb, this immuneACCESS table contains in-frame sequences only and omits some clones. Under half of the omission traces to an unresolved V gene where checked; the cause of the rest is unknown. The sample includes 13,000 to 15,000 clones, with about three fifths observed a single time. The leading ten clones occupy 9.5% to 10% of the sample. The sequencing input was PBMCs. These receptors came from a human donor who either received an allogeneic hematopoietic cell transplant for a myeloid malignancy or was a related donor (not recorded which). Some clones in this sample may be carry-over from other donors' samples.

The chain's CDR3 is CASSIDFGARNQPQHF. CDR3 DNA: TGTGCCAGTAGTATAGATTTTGGGGCGCGTAATCAGCCCCAGCATTTT. This chain joins TRBV19 and TRBJ1-5; D might be TRBD1 (5 bases). The ends were cut back, 0 bases at V and 4 bases at J, with 13 bases in the middle. The CDR3 runs 16 residues. Germline V CDR1 and CDR2: LNHDA, SQIVND (reference sequence). Full variable domain (rest looked up from reference TRBV19 and TRBJ1-5): DGGITQSPKYLFRKEGQNVTLSCEQNLNHDAMYWYRQDPGQGLRLIYYSQIVNDFQKGDIAEGYSVSREKKESFPLTVTSAQKNPTAFYLCASSIDFGARNQPQHFGDGTRLSIL.

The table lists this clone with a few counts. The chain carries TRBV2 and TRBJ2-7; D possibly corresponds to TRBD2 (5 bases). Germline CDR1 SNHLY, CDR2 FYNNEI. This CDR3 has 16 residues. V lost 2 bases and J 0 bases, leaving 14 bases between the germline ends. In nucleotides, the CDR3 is TGTGCCAGCAGTGAAATGGAGGAAGAGGGCTCCTACGAGCAGTACTTC. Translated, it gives CASSEMEEEGSYEQYF.

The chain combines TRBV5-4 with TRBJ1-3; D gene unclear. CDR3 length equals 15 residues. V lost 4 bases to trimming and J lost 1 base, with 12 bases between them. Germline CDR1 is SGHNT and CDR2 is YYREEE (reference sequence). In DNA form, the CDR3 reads TGTGCCAGCAGCCAAGACACCGAGTCTGGAAACACCATATATTTT. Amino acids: CASSQDTESGNTIYF.

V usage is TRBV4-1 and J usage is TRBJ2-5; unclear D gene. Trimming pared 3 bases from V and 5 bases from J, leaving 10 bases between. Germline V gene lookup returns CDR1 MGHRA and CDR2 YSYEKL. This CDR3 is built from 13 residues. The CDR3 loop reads CASSQWIGETQYF. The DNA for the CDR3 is TGCGCCAGCAGCCAGTGGATCGGGGAGACCCAGTACTTC.

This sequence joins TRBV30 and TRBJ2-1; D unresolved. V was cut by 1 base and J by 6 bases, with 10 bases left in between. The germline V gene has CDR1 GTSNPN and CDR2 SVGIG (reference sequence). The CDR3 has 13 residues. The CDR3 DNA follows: TGTGCCTGGAGTGGTTTCGGGCGCAATGAGCAGTTCTTC. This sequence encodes CAWSGFGRNEQFF.

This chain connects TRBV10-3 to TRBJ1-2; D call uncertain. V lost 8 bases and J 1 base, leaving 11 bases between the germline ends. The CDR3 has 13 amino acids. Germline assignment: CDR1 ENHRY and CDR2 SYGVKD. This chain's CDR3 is CAIGRADNYGYTF. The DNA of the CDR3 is TGTGCCATCGGTAGAGCAGATAACTATGGCTACACCTTC.

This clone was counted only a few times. The CDR3 spells CASRTTFGGGNTIYF. The CDR3 bases are TGTGCCAGTAGGACCACGTTTGGAGGAGGAAACACCATATATTTT. This chain joins TRBV19 and TRBJ1-3; D ambiguous. This CDR3 has 15 amino acids. Deletions cut 6 bases from V and 4 bases from J, with 16 bases between. From germline, CDR1 is LNHDA and CDR2 SQIVND (reference sequence).

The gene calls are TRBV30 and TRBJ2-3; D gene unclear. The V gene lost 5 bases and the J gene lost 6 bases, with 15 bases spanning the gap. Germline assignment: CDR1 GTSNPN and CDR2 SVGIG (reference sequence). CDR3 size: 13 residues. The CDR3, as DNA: TGTGCCTGGGCCTGGTTGTTGTTTGATACGCAGTATTTT. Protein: CAWAWLLFDTQYF.

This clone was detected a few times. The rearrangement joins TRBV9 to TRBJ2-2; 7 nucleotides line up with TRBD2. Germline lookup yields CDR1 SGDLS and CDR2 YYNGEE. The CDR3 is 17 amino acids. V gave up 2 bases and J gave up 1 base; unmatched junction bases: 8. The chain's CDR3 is CASSVTRASGNTGELFF. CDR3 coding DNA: TGTGCCAGCAGCGTTACAAGGGCTAGCGGGAACACCGGGGAGCTGTTTTTT. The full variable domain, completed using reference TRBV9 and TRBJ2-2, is DSGVTQTPKHLITATGQRVTLRCSPRSGDLSVYWYQQSLDQGLQFLIQYYNGEERAKGNILERFSAQQFPDLHSELNLSSLELGDSALYFCASSVTRASGNTGELFFGEGSRLTVL.

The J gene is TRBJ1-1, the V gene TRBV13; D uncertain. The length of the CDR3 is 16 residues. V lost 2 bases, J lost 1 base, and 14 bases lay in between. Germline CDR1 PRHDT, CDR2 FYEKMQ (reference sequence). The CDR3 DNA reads TGTGCCAGCAGCTTACGCTCCAACAAACAGAACACTGAAGCTTTCTTT. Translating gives CASSLRSNKQNTEAFF.

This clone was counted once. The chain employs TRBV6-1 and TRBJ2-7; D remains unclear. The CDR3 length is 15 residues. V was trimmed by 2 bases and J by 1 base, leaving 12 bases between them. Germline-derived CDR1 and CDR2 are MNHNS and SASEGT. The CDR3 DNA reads TGTGCCAGCAGTGAAAGGGTAGGAATTTCCTACGAGCAGTACTTC. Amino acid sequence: CASSERVGISYEQYF.

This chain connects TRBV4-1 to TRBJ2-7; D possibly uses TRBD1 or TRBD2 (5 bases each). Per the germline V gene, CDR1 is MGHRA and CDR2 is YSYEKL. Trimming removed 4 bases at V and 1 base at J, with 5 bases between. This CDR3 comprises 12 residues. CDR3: CASSRGSYEQYF. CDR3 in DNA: TGCGCCAGCAGCCGGGGGTCCTACGAGCAGTACTTC.

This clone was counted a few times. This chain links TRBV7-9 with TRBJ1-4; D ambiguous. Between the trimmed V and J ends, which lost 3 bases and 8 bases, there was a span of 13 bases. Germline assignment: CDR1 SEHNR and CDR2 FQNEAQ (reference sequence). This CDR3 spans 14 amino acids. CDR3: CASSLDWGGEKLFF. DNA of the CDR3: TGTGCCAGCAGCTTGGATTGGGGAGGAGAAAAACTGTTTTTT.

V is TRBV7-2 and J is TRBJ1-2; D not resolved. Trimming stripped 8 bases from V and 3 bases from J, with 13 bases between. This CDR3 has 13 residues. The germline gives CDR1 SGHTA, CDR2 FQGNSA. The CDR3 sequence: CASSRPGDYGYTF. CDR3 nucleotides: TGTGCCAGCTCCCGACCCGGGGACTATGGCTACACCTTC.

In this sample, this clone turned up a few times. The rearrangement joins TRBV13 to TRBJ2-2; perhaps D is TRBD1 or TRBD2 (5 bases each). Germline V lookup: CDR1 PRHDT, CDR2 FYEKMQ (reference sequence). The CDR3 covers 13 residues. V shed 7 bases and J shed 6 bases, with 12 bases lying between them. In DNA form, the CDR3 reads TGTGCCAGCATTGGGGGAGAGGCCGGGGAGCTGTTTTTT. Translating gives CASIGGEAGELFF.

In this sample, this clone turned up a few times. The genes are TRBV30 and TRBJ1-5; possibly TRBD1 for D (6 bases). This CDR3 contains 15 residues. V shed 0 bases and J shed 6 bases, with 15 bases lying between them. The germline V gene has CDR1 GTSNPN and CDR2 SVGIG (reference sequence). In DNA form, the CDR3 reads TGTGCCTGGAGTGTACGCGCAGGGGCAGGTCAGCCCCAGCATTTT. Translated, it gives CAWSVRAGAGQPQHF.

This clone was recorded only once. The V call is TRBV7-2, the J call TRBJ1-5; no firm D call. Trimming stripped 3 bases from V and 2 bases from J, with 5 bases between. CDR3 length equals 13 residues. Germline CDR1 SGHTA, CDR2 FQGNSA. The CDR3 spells CASSFPGNQPQHF. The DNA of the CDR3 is TGTGCCAGCAGCTTCCCAGGCAATCAGCCCCAGCATTTT. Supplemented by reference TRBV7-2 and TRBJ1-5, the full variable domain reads GAGVSQSPSNKVTEKGKDVELRCDPISGHTALYWYRQSLGQGLEFLIYFQGNSAPDKSGLPSDRFSAERTGGSVSTLTIQRTQQEDSAVYLCASSFPGNQPQHFGDGTRLSIL.

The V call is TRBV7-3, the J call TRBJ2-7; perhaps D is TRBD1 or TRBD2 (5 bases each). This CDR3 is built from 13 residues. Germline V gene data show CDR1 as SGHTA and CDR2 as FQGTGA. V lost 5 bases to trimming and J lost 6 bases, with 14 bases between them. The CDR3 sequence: CASSAARGVEQYF. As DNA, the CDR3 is TGTGCCAGCAGCGCCGCGAGGGGAGTCGAGCAGTACTTC.

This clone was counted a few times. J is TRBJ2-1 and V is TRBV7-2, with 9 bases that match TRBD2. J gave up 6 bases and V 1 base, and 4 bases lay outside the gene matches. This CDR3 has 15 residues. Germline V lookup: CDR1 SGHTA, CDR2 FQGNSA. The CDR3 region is CASSLVAGVINEQFF. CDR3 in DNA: TGTGCCAGCAGCTTAGTAGCGGGAGTAATCAATGAGCAGTTCTTC.

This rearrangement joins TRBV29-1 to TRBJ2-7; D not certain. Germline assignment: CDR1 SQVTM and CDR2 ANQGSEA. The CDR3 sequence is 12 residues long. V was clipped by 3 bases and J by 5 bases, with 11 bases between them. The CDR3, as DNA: TGCAGCGTTGATGATCGTGGCGACGAGCAGTACTTC. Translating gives CSVDDRGDEQYF.

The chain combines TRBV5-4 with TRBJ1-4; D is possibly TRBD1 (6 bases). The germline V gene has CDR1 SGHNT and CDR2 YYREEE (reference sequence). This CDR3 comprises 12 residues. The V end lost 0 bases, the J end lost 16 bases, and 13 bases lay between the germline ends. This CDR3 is CASSLEGVNWFF. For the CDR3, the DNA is TGTGCCAGCAGCTTGGAGGGGGTTAACTGGTTTTTT.

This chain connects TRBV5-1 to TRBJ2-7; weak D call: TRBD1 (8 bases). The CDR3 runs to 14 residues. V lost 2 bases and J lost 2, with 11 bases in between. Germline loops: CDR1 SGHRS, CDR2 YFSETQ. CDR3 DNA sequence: TGCGCCAGCAGCTTACAGGGGGGGGCCTACGAGCAGTACTTC. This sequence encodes CASSLQGGAYEQYF.

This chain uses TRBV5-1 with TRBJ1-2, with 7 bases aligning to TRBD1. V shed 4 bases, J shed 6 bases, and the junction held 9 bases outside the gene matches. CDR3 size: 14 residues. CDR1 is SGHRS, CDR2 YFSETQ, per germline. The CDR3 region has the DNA TGCGCCAGCAGCCTCCCGAGACAGGGCCATGGCTACACCTTC. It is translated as CASSLPRQGHGYTF.